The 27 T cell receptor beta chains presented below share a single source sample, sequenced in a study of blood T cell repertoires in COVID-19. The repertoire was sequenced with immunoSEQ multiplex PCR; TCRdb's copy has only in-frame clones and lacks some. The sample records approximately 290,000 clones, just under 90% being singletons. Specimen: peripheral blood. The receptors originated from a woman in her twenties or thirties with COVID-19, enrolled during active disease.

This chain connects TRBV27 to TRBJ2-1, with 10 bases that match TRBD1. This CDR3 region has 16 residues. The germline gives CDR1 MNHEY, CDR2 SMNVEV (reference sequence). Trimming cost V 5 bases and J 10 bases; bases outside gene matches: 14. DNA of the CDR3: TGTGCCAGCAGTCTCTCTCCCGGGACAGGGGCCCAGGAGCAGTTCTTC. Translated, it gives CASSLSPGTGAQEQFF.

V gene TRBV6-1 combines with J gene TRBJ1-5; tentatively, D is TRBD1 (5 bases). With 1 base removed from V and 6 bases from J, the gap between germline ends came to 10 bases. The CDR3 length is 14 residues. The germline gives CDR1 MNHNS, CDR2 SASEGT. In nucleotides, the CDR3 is TGTGCCAGCAGTGAAGGGACCGACAGTCAGCCCCAGCATTTT. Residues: CASSEGTDSQPQHF.

This chain's CDR3 is CASSRQRNTEAFF. CDR3 DNA sequence: TGTGCCAGCAGTCGACAGAGGAACACTGAAGCTTTCTTT. The chain carries TRBV2 and TRBJ1-1, with D possibly being TRBD1 (5 bases). Germline loops: CDR1 SNHLY, CDR2 FYNNEI. The CDR3 length is 13 residues. V lost 5 bases and J lost 1, with 8 bases in between.

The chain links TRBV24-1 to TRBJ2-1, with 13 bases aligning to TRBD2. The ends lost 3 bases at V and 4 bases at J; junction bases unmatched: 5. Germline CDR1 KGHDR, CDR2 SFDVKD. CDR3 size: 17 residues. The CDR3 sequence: CATSDPGTSGAYNEQFF. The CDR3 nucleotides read TGTGCCACCAGTGATCCTGGGACTAGCGGGGCGTACAATGAGCAGTTCTTC.

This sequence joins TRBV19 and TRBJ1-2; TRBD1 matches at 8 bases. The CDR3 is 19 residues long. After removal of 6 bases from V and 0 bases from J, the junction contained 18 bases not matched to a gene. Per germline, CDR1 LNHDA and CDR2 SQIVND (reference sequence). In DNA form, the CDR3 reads TGTGCCAGTAGGCACGCCAATCTAACAGGGGGGACATCTAACTATGGCTACACCTTC. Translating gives CASRHANLTGGTSNYGYTF.

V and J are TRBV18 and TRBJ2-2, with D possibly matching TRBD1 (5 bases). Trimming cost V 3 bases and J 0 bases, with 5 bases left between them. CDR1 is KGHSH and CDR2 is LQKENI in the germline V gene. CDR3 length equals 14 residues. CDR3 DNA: TGTGCCAGCTCACCGACAGCGAACACCGGGGAGCTGTTTTTT. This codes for CASSPTANTGELFF.

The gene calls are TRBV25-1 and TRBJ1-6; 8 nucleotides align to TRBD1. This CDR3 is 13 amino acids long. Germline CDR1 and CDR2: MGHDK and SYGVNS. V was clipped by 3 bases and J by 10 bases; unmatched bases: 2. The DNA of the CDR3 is TGTGCCAGCAGTGATGACAGGGGATCACCCCTCCACTTT. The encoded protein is CASSDDRGSPLHF. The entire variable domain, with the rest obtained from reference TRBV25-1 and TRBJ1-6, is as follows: EADIYQTPRYLVIGTGKKITLECSQTMGHDKMYWYQQDPGMELHLIHYSYGVNSTEKGDLSSESTVSRIRTEHFPLTLESARPSHTSQYLCASSDDRGSPLHFGNGTRLTVT.

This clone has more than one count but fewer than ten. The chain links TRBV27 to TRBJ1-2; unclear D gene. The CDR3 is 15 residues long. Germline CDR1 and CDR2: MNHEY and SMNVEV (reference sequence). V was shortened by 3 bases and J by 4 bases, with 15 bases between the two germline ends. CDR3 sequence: CASSLAAGSSYGYTF. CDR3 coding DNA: TGTGCCAGCAGTTTGGCAGCCGGATCTAGCTATGGCTACACCTTC.

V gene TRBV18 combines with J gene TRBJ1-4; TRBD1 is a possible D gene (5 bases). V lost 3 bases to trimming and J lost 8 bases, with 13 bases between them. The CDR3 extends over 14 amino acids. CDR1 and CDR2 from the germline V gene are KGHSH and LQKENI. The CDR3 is CASSPAGIVEKLFF. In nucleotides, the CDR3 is TGTGCCAGCTCACCGGCAGGGATTGTAGAAAAACTGTTTTTT. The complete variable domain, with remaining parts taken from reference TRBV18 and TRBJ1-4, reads NAGVMQNPRHLVRRRGQEARLRCSPMKGHSHVYWYRQLPEEGLKFMVYLQKENIIDESGMPKERFSAEFPKEGPSILRIQQVVRGDSAAYFCASSPAGIVEKLFFGSGTQLSVL.

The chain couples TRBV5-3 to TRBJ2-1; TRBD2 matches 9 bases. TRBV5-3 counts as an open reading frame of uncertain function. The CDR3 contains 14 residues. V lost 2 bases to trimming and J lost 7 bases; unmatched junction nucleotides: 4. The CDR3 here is CARSLRLAGNEQFF. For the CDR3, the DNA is TGTGCCAGAAGCTTACGGCTAGCGGGGAATGAGCAGTTCTTC.

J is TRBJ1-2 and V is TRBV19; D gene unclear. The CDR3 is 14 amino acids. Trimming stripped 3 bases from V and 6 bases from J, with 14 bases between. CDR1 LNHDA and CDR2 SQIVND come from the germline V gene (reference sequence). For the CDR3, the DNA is TGTGCCAGTAGTATGGGCCCTACCTATGATGGCTACACCTTC. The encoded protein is CASSMGPTYDGYTF.

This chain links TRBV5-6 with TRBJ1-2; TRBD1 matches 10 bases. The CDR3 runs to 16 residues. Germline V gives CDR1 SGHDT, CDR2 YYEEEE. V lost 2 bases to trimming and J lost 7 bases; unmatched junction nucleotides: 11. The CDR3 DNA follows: TGTGCCAGCAGCTTCGGACCCGGGACAGGGGCCCGTGGCTACACCTTC. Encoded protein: CASSFGPGTGARGYTF.

The CDR3 is CASSRTANYGYTF. DNA of the CDR3: TGTGCCAGCAGCCGAACAGCTAACTATGGCTACACCTTC. The chain recombines TRBV4-2 with TRBJ1-2; no reliable D call. This CDR3 spans 13 amino acids. V lost 4 bases and J lost 0, with 6 bases in between. Germline V lookup: CDR1 LGHNA, CDR2 YNFKEQ.

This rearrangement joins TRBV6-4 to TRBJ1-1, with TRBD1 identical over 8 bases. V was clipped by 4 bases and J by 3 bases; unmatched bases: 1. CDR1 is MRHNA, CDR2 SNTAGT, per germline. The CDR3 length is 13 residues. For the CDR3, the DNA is TGTGCCAGCAGTGTACAGGGGGACACTGAAGCTTTCTTT. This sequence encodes CASSVQGDTEAFF.

CDR3 loop: CASSHRDRFYGYTF. The CDR3, as DNA: TGTGCCAGCAGCCACCGGGACAGGTTTTATGGCTACACCTTC. The chain employs TRBV5-5 and TRBJ1-2, with 8 bases identical to TRBD1. The CDR3 has 14 amino acids. Germline CDR1 and CDR2: SGHKS and YYEKEE (reference sequence). The junction had 7 bases not matched to a gene; V was cut back by 4 bases and J by 5 bases.

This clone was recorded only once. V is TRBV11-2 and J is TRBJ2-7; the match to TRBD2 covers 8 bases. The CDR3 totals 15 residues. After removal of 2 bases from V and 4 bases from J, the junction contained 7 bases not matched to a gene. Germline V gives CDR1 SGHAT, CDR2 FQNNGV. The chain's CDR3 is CASSLMPGGWYEQYF. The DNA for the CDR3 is TGTGCCAGCAGCTTAATGCCGGGGGGGTGGTACGAGCAGTACTTC.

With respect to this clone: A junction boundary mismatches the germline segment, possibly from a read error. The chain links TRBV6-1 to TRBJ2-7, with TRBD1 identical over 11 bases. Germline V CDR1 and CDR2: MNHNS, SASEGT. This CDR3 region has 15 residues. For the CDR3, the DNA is TGTGCCAGCAGCGAAGGGACAGGGGGGACCTACGAGCAGTACTTC. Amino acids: CASSEGTGGTYEQYF.

CDR3 DNA sequence: TGTGCCAGCTCGCTCGGACAGGCGGGGCGTGATAATGAAAAACTGTTTTTT. Protein sequence: CASSLGQAGRDNEKLFF. The gene calls are TRBV18 and TRBJ1-4; 7 bases are a match to TRBD1. Germline V gene data show CDR1 as KGHSH and CDR2 as LQKENI. Germline trimming cut 6 bases from V and 4 bases from J; bases unmatched to any gene: 14. CDR3 length: 17 amino acids.

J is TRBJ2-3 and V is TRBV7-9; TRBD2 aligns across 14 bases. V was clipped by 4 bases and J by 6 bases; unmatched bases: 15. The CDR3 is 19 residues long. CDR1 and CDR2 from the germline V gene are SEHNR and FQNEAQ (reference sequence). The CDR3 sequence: CASSSSTSGGASPMDTQYF. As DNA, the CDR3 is TGTGCCAGCAGCTCTTCGACTAGCGGGGGGGCCTCACCAATGGATACGCAGTATTTT.

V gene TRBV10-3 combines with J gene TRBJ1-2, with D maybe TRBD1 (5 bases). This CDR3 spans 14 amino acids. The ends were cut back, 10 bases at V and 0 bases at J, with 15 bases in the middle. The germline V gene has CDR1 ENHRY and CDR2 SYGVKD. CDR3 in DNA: TGTGCCACCACCGAGGGACTAACTAACTATGGCTACACCTTC. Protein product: CATTEGLTNYGYTF.

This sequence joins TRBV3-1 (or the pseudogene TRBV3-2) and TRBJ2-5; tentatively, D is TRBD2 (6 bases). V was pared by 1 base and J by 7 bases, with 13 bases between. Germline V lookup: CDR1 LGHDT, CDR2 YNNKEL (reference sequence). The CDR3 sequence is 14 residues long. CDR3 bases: TGTGCCAGCAGCCAAGTTCGTTCCGGGGGGACCCAGTACTTC. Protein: CASSQVRSGGTQYF.

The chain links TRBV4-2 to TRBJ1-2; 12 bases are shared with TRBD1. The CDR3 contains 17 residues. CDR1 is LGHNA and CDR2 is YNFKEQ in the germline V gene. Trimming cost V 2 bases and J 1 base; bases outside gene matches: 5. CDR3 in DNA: TGTGCCAGCAGCCAACCGGGACAGGGGGCGCTTAACTATGGCTACACCTTC. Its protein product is CASSQPGQGALNYGYTF.

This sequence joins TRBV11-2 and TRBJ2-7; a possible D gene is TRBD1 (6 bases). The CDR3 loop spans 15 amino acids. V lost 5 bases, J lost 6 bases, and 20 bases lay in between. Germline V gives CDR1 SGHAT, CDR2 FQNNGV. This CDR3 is CASSLLGGRASEQYF. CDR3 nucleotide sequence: TGTGCCAGCAGCCTCCTAGGGGGTCGTGCCAGCGAGCAGTACTTC.

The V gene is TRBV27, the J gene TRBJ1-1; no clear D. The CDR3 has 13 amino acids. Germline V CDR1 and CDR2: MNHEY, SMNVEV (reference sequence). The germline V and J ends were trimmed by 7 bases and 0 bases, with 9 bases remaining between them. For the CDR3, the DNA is TGTGCCAGCACCTATAGTCTGAACACTGAAGCTTTCTTT. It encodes CASTYSLNTEAFF.

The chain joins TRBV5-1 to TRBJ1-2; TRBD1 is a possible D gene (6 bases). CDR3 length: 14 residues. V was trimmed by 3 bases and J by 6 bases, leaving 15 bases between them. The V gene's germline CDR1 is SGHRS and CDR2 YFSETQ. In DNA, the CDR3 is TGCGCCAGCAGCTCAAAACAGGGCGTCGATGGCTACACCTTC. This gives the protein CASSSKQGVDGYTF.

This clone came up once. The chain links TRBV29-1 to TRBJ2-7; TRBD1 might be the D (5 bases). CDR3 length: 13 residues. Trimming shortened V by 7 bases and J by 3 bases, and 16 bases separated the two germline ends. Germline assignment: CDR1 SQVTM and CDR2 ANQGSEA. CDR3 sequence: CSASGGADYEQYF. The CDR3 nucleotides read TGCAGCGCCTCGGGTGGGGCGGACTACGAGCAGTACTTC.

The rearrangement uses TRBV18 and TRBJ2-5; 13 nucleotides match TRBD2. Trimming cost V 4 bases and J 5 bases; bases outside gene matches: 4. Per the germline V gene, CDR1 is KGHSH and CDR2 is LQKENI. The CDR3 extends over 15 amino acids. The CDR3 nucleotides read TGTGCCAGCTCACAGGGGACTAGCGGGGCGGAGACCCAGTACTTC. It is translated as CASSQGTSGAETQYF.